The entry that follows covers one T cell receptor (beta chain) sequence. Its antigen target is currently unknown. No base qualities exist here, and no much larger clone lies one base off it. The sample comes from a study of T cell responses to AZD1222 COVID-19 vaccine (dated by TCRdb to the early 2020s). Concerning the study at large: TCR sequencing covered more than 230 trial participants: 200 to 220 given two doses of AZD1222 and about 26 given two doses of MenACWY control vaccine. Enrollment into the trials was organized by age into subgroups of 18-55, 56-69 and 70-plus years, and those subgroups contained roughly 140, 27 and 60 TCR-sequenced participants, respectively.

Overall results and qualifications from the work: Because no day 14 peak-response samples were available, repertoires were characterized only after the peak T cell response. Participants were mostly white British, with more females than males. The authors suggested clonal diversity may have been underestimated. Reportedly, close to half of the unique spike-specific TCRs recognized epitopes lying outside the regions that are mutated in the B.1.351 and B.1.1.7 variants. Conclusions about previously exposed vaccinees are limited, since just six AZD1222 recipients were seropositive for SARS-CoV-2 at baseline. After two AZD1222 doses, spike-specific TCR breadth and depth were significantly higher than at day 0 and than in MenACWY recipients. The 56-69-year group was small, and its depth increase did not reach significance, likely because of low power. The vaccine-associated CD4 TCRs covered the entire spike protein, and the dominant responses fell in regions 160-218 and 743-854.

Sample time point, as interpreted from the label and publication: about 28 days (+/-7) after the second vaccine dose. Because spike-specific TCR depth and breadth did not differ between the two schedules, AZD1222 recipients who got a second dose at roughly 4 weeks were pooled with those who got a second dose at roughly 12 weeks. The vaccinee samples were drawn from two UK trials, COV001 and COV002, one of which was a single-blind randomized controlled phase 2/3 trial testing AZD1222 (ChAdOx1 nCoV-19) in healthy adults. For TCRbeta chain sequencing, PBMC samples were collected from trial participants at day 0 and at day 28 after the second dose. Based on the germline V gene, the CDR1 and CDR2 sequences are SGHVS and FQNEAQ. The CDR3 starts with the cysteine, ends with the phenylalanine, and has 13 residues. Here the CDR3 DNA is all that survives: 39 bases in frame from base 1. V lost 5 bases and J lost 5 bases; the stretch between them is 12 bases long.

The CDR3 regions of human TCRbeta chains were subjected to immunosequencing. The authors' pipeline ran thus. Repertoire TCRs were checked for matches against a reference library of SARS-CoV-2-specific TCRs that had been generated using the MIRA antigen-specificity platform. Breadth was defined as the fraction of unique TCRs that were SARS-CoV-2-associated, and depth was defined as the fraction of total T cells that were SARS-CoV-2-associated. Using the MIRA data, each spike-specific TCR was mapped to the spike region that the TCR reacts to and placed in a CD4 or CD8 class. Log10-transformed breadth and depth values were compared by one-way ANOVA with Sidak's multiple comparisons tests. This immuneACCESS table, as held by TCRdb, lists in-frame sequences with V and J called but not all clones. Of the missing ones, under half trace to an unresolved V gene in checked studies; the others have no known cause. The V and J calls and clone size are taken from that table; D and trimming were inferred from the DNA. The sample table shows under 150,000 clones, and around 90% are seen once. Together, the top ten hold 1.9% of the sample.

The chain couples TRBV7-8 to TRBJ2-5; the D gene is unclear. This clonotype originated in an adult who received the AZD1222 COVID-19 vaccine. The sample here was peripheral blood, taken 28 days after the second AZD1222 dose. The sequenced DNA is TGTGCCAGCAGCGGTAGGGATCGGGAGACCCAGTACTTC. Its amino acids are CASSGRDRETQYF.